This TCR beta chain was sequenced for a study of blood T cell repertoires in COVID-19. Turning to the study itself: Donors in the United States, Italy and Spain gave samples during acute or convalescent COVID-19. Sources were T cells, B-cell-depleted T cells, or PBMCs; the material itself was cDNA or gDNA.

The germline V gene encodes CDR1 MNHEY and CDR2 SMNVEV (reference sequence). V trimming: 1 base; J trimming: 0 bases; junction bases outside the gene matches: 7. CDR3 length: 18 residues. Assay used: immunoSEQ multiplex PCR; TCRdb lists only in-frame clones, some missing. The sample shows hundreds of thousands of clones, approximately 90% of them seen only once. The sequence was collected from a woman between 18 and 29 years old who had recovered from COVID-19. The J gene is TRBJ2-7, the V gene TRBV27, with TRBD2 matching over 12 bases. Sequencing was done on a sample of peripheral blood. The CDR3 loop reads CASSLLTSGGLVSYEQYF. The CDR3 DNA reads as TGTGCCAGCAGTTTATTGACTAGCGGGGGCTTAGTCTCCTACGAGCAGTACTTC.